Reported below is one T cell receptor (beta chain). The data stem from a study of blood T cell repertoires in COVID-19. V gave up 11 bases and J gave up 0 bases, with 11 bases separating them. The germline V gene encodes CDR1 MNHNY and CDR2 SVGAGI (reference sequence). The CDR3 contains 13 residues. Only in-frame clones appear in the TCRdb table, and some are missing; sequencing was by immunoSEQ multiplex PCR. This table has a few hundred thousand clones, more than 70% appearing once. The receptor's source is a young woman who had recovered from COVID-19. This chain uses TRBV6-6 with TRBJ1-5; D unresolved. Source material: PBMCs or T cells enriched from blood (not recorded which). The CDR3 region is CAGRRGSNQPQHF. The CDR3 DNA reads as TGTGCCGGGAGACGGGGTAGCAATCAGCCCCAGCATTTT.